The sequence of this T cell receptor (beta chain) was determined in a study of shared clonotypes between healthy human individuals. Study background: Each donor contributed plates that comprised three CD4 naive, three CD4 memory, two CD8 naive and one CD8 memory.

The naive CD8 fraction comprised CD45RO-negative cells positively selected for CCR7 and excluded terminally differentiated effector memory CD45RA+ cells. To note about this clone: The antigen remains undetermined.

Sequencing used immunoSEQ multiplex PCR; TCRdb keeps in-frame clones, though not all of them. Of about 2.1 million clones in the sample, 85% to 95% were seen once. Study observations and caveats: Limitation of the genetic and exposure-history diversity represented came from the few donors.

CDR3 length equals 15 residues. Germline loops: CDR1 SEHNR, CDR2 FQNEAQ (reference sequence). After removal of 5 bases from V and 5 bases from J, the junction contained 8 bases not matched to a gene. Sequenced input: naive CD8+ T cells from PBMCs. The chain employs TRBV7-9 and TRBJ2-7, with 11 bases fitting TRBD1. The clonotype originates from a man between 18 and 35 years old in good health. Some clones in this sample may be carry-over from other donors' samples. The CDR3 bases are TGTGCCAGCAGCCCGGACAGGGGGCTGCGGCACGAGCAGTACTTC. Its protein is CASSPDRGLRHEQYF.